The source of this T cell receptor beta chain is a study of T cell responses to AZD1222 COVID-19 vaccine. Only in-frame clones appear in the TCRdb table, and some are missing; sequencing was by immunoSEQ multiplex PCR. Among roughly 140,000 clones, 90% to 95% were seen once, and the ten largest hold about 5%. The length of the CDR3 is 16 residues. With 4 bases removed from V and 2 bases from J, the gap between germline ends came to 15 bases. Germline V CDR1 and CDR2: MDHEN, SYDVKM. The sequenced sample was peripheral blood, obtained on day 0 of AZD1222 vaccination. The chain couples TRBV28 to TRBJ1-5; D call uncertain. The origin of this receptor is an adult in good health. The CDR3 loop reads CASSSLRFGGNQPQHF. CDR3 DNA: TGTGCCAGCAGTTCACTTAGGTTTGGGGGCAATCAGCCCCAGCATTTT.